This TCR beta chain was captured by sequencing in a study of tumor and adjacent non-tumor tissue in lung cancer. The overall study: Around 4.5 million productive TCRbeta reads were obtained per sample on average. General observations from the study: Higher tumor TCR diversity was associated with shorter survival. TCR diversity was significantly greater in tumor than normal lung tissue.

The CDR3 covers 19 residues. CDR1 SGHAT and CDR2 FQNNGV come from the germline V gene. This sample's RNA came from whole unsorted tissue. Newly diagnosed lung cancer patients had thoracic surgery in China, August–late 2014, without prior chemotherapy. About this clonotype: Its antigen remains unidentified. At one boundary the junction diverges from the germline segment, which might be a read error.

TCRbeta libraries were built with three rounds of nested PCR, modified from ARM-PCR. TCRdb reprocessed the multiplex PCR reads via MiXCR and lists one record per CDR3 protein. The table has about 85,000 distinct CDR3 sequences, approximately 57% seen once. This TCR was recovered from a man aged 70 or older with non-small cell lung cancer. The sequenced sample consisted of lung tumor tissue. This sequence joins TRBV11-2 and TRBJ2-3; TRBD1 aligns across 8 bases. The CDR3 DNA follows: TGTGCCAGCAGCTCCCATCGAGACGGCAGGGGGCCGTACACGGATACGCACTATTTT. This codes for CASSSHRDGRGPYTDTHYF.